This is a list of T cell receptor beta chains from one sample in a study of PD-L1 blockade in urothelial cancer. Profiled with immunoSEQ multiplex PCR; TCRdb holds only in-frame clones, not every one. Among about 88,000 clones listed, more than 85% were seen once. The sequenced sample was PBMCs, obtained around atezolizumab (anti-PD-L1) treatment. The receptors come from a man in his sixties with urothelial cancer. CDR3s include the opening cysteine and the closing phenylalanine or tryptophan. The D gene is left open where the match is weak. Clone size is given for some rows only: seen once, a few or many times, or a class if the clone is expanded.

v_gene	abundance	d_gene	j_gene	CDR3nt	CDR3aa
TRBV4-3	.	.	TRBJ1-3	TGCGCCAGCAGCCAAGAACCTCAGGGTGTCTCTGGAAACACCATATATTTT	CASSQEPQGVSGNTIYF
TRBV10-3	.	TRBD2	TRBJ2-7	TGTGCCATCAGTCCGGGACTAGGGGACCTGGAGCAGTACTTC	CAISPGLGDLEQYF
TRBV30	.	TRBD2	TRBJ2-2	TGTGCCTGGAGTGTACCGGGGGGGGCTAGCGGGGAGCTGTTTTTT	CAWSVPGGASGELFF
TRBV7-9	.	TRBD1	TRBJ2-7	TGTGCCAGCAGCTGGGGACAGGGGCCGCACGAGCAGTACTTC	CASSWGQGPHEQYF
TRBV10-3	.	TRBD2	TRBJ2-1	TGTGCCATCAGTGATTCCAAAACCGGGACTATCGAGCAGTTCTTC	CAISDSKTGTIEQFF
TRBV4-3	once	.	TRBJ1-1	TGCGCCAGCAGCCAAGTAGACAGATTAAGGACTGAAGCTTTCTTT	CASSQVDRLRTEAFF
TRBV30	.	TRBD1	TRBJ1-5	TGTGCCTGGAGTAACACAGGGGGCCGCAATCAGCCCCAGCATTTT	CAWSNTGGRNQPQHF
TRBV7-9	few	.	TRBJ2-7	TGTGCCAGCAGCTTAGCCAGGGGCGAGCAGTACTTC	CASSLARGEQYF
TRBV15	.	TRBD2	TRBJ2-3	TGTGCCACCAGCAGAGTTCTAGCGGGACGCACAGATACGCAGTATTTT	CATSRVLAGRTDTQYF
TRBV16	.	TRBD1	TRBJ1-5	TGTGCCAGCAGCGCCCAAGACAGGGGGTTCGGGCAGCCCCAGCATTTT	CASSAQDRGFGQPQHF
TRBV10-1	.	TRBD2	TRBJ2-1	TGCGCCAGCAGCCCGATTAGCGGGAGTTCATACAATGAGCAGTTCTTC	CASSPISGSSYNEQFF
TRBV5-1	.	TRBD1	TRBJ2-2	TGCGCCAGCAGCCCGACAGGGGGATCGAACACCGGGGAGCTGTTTTTT	CASSPTGGSNTGELFF
TRBV30	.	.	TRBJ2-3	TGTGCCTGGAGGAAGGTTGGGGGGACCTCTCTATATACGCAGTATTTT	CAWRKVGGTSLYTQYF
TRBV9	.	.	TRBJ2-5	TGTGCCAGCAGCGTAACCCCTAGGACACAAGAGACCCAGTACTTC	CASSVTPRTQETQYF
TRBV5-8	few	.	TRBJ1-5	TGTGCCAGCAGCTTTCCAGGGGAAGGGAATCAGCCCCAGCATTTT	CASSFPGEGNQPQHF
TRBV7-2	.	.	TRBJ1-3	TGTGCCAGCAGCACCCCCCGTACGGGATCCGGAAACACCATATATTTT	CASSTPRTGSGNTIYF
TRBV4-2	.	.	TRBJ2-5	TGTGCCAGCAGCCAAGACACAAGCCAAGAGACCCAGTACTTC	CASSQDTSQETQYF
TRBV20-1	.	.	TRBJ2-1	TGCGGGGGGGCGGATCACAATGAGCAGTTCTTC	CGGADHNEQFF
TRBV7-9	.	.	TRBJ1-4	TGTGCCAGCAGCTACGGGACACTTACTAATGAAAAACTGTTTTTT	CASSYGTLTNEKLFF
TRBV27	once	.	TRBJ2-6	TGTGCCAGCAGTTCTAGCTCTGGGGCCAACGTCCTGACTTTC	CASSSSSGANVLTF
TRBV5-1	once	TRBD2	TRBJ2-5	TGCGCCAGCACCCGTGGGGTAGCGGGGTCCCAAGAGACCCAGTACTTC	CASTRGVAGSQETQYF
TRBV9	.	.	TRBJ2-1	TGTGCCAGCAGCGCGGGGTCCCGGGCCGGGAATGAGCAGTTCTTC	CASSAGSRAGNEQFF
TRBV6-5	.	.	TRBJ2-1	TGTGCCAGCTGCCGGGAAATGGACAGATACAATGAGCAGTTCTTC	CASCREMDRYNEQFF
TRBV11-1	.	.	TRBJ1-5	TGTGCCAGCAGCGTAGACAGTAGACAGCCCCAGCATTTT	CASSVDSRQPQHF
TRBV5-4	.	.	TRBJ2-6	TGTGCCAGCAGCCCTGGCGGGGCCGGGGCCAACGTCCTGACTTTC	CASSPGGAGANVLTF
TRBV11-2	.	TRBD2	TRBJ2-3	TGTGCCAGCAGCTTATACACTAGCGGGGGGATAGGGGCGCAGTATTTT	CASSLYTSGGIGAQYF
TRBV23-1	.	.	TRBJ2-7	TGCGCCAGCAGCGGGGACACCCAAAGCGAGCAGTACTTC	CASSGDTQSEQYF
TRBV5-1	.	TRBD1	TRBJ2-5	TGCGCCAGCAGCGCGGACAGGGAGGTTGGGACCCAGTACTTC	CASSADREVGTQYF
TRBV9	.	.	TRBJ2-7	TGTGCCAGCAGCGTCTATTGGACTGGATCCTACGAGCAGTACTTC	CASSVYWTGSYEQYF
TRBV7-3	.	TRBD2	TRBJ2-1	TGTGCCAGCAGCTTGAGCGGGGCCTCCTACAATGAGCAGTTCTTC	CASSLSGASYNEQFF
TRBV4-3	once	TRBD2	TRBJ2-7	TGCGCCAGCAGCCAAGATAGGACGGCGGGAGGAGGGTACGAGCAGTACTTC	CASSQDRTAGGGYEQYF
TRBV15	.	.	TRBJ2-3	TGTGCCACCAGCAAGACGTACAGGCAGAGCGGCACAGATACGCAGTATTTT	CATSKTYRQSGTDTQYF
TRBV5-4	.	.	TRBJ2-6	TGTGCCAGCAGCGGGGGGGGCGCTGGGGCCAACGTCCTGACTTTC	CASSGGGAGANVLTF
TRBV7-9	.	.	TRBJ2-5	TGTGCCAGCAGCTTAGGACGGGGAGTAAGGGAAGAGACCCAGTACTTC	CASSLGRGVREETQYF
TRBV5-1	.	.	TRBJ2-7	TGCGCCAGCAGCTTGGGGGGAGCGACCTACGAGCAGTACTTC	CASSLGGATYEQYF
TRBV9	.	TRBD2	TRBJ2-1	TGTGCCAGCAGTCGGGGGGGCTATGAAAATGAGCAGTTCTTC	CASSRGGYENEQFF
TRBV27	.	.	TRBJ2-5	TGTGCCAGCAGTTTCATAGGAGTAGAGACCCAGTACTTC	CASSFIGVETQYF
TRBV7-7	.	TRBD2	TRBJ2-1	TGTGCCAGCAGCTTAGAGGGGAGCCGGGGGGTGAATGAGCAGTTCTTC	CASSLEGSRGVNEQFF
TRBV6-6	.	TRBD1	TRBJ2-3	TGTGCCAGCAGTAAAGGGACAGGGGACACAGATACGCAGTATTTT	CASSKGTGDTDTQYF
TRBV7-8	.	.	TRBJ1-3	TGTGCCAGCAGCCCTGACCGGGTGATGGCGGGAAACACCATATATTTT	CASSPDRVMAGNTIYF
TRBV18	.	.	TRBJ2-3	TGTGCCAGCTCACCTCCCCAGATCCATACGCAGTATTTT	CASSPPQIHTQYF
TRBV7-2	once	TRBD2	TRBJ2-5	TGTGCCAGCAGCTTAGATCTAGCGGGCGTTACGACCCAGTACTTC	CASSLDLAGVTTQYF
TRBV7-2	.	.	TRBJ2-3	TGTGCCAGCAGGCTAGGTGGAGATACGCAGTATTTT	CASRLGGDTQYF
TRBV18	.	.	TRBJ2-7	TGTGCCAGCTCACCCCTGTTGAGCGAGACAGTCTACGAGCAGTACTTC	CASSPLLSETVYEQYF
TRBV11-2	.	TRBD1	TRBJ1-1	TGTGCCAGCAGCTTAGAGACAGGGGTTTACACTGAAGCTTTCTTT	CASSLETGVYTEAFF
TRBV7-9	.	.	TRBJ2-1	TGTGCCAGCAACCCATTACAGGGAAAGTCGCTGACCTCCTACAATGAGCAGTTCTTC	CASNPLQGKSLTSYNEQFF
TRBV7-8	.	TRBD1	TRBJ1-2	TGTGCCAGCAGCACGGGACAGGGTAGCGGCTACACCTTC	CASSTGQGSGYTF
TRBV7-3	few	.	TRBJ1-1	TGTGCCAGCAGCTCCACAAGGAACACTGAAGCTTTCTTT	CASSSTRNTEAFF
TRBV19	.	TRBD2	TRBJ2-3	TGTGCCAGTAGTGATAGCGGGGGGGCATTTACAGATACGCAGTATTTT	CASSDSGGAFTDTQYF
TRBV29-1	few	.	TRBJ1-3	TGCAGCGTTGCGGGGTCTGGAAACACCATATATTTT	CSVAGSGNTIYF
TRBV4-3	.	TRBD2	TRBJ2-5	TGCGCCAGCAGCCAAGTTCGGCCGGGAGGCCAAGAGACCCAGTACTTC	CASSQVRPGGQETQYF
TRBV5-4	.	TRBD1	TRBJ1-3	TGTGCCAGCAGCTCCTTGGACAGGGGGGTTCGCTCTGGAAACACCATATATTTT	CASSSLDRGVRSGNTIYF
TRBV6-1	.	.	TRBJ1-3	TGTGCCAGCAGTGACAGGGCCTCTGGAAACACCATATATTTT	CASSDRASGNTIYF